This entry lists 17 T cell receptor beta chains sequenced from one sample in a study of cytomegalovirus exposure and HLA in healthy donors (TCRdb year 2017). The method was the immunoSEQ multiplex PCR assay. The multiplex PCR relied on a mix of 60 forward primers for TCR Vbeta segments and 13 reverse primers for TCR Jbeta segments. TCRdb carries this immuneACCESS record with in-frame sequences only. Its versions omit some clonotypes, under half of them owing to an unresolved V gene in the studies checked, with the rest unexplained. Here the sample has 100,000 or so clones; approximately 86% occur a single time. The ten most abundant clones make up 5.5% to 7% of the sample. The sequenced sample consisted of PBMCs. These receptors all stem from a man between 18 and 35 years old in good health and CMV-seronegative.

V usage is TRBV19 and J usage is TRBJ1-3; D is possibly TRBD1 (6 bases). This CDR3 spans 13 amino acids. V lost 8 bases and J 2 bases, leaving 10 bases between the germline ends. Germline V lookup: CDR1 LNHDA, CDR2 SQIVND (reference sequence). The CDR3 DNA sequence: TGTGCCAGTGGCAGGGGTGCTGGAAACACCATATATTTT. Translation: CASGRGAGNTIYF. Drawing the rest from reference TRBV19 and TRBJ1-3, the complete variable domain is DGGITQSPKYLFRKEGQNVTLSCEQNLNHDAMYWYRQDPGQGLRLIYYSQIVNDFQKGDIAEGYSVSREKKESFPLTVTSAQKNPTAFYLCASGRGAGNTIYFGEGSWLTVV.

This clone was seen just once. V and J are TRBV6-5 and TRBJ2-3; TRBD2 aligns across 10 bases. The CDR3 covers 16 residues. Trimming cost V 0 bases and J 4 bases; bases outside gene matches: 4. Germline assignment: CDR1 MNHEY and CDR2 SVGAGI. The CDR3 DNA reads TGTGCCAGCAGTTACTCGAGCGGGAGGGTCGCAGATACGCAGTATTTT. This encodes CASSYSSGRVADTQYF.

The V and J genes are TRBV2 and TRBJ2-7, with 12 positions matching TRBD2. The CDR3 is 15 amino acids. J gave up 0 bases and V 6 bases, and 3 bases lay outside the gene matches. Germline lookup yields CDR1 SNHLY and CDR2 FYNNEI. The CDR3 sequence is CASRKTSGSSYEQYF. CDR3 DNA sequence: TGTGCCAGCAGAAAGACTAGCGGGAGCTCCTACGAGCAGTACTTC.

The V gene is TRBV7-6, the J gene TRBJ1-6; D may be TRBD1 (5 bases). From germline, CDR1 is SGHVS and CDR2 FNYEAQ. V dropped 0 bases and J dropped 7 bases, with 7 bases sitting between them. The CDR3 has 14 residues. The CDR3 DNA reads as TGTGCCAGCAGCTTAGCTGGGGGGAATTCACCCCTCCACTTT. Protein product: CASSLAGGNSPLHF.

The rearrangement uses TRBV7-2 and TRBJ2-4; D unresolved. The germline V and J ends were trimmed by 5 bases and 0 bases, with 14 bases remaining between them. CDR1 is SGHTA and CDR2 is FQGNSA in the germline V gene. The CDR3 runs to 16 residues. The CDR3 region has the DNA TGTGCCAGCAGCCGCGACTCTAAACTAGCCAAAAACATTCAGTACTTC. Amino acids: CASSRDSKLAKNIQYF.

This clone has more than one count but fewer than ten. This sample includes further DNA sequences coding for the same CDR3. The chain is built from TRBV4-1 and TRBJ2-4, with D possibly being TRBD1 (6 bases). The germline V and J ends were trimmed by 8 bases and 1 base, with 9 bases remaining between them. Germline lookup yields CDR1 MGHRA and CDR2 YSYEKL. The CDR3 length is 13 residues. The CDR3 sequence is CASRGQAKNIQYF. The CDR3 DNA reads TGCGCCAGCCGCGGACAGGCCAAAAACATTCAGTACTTC.

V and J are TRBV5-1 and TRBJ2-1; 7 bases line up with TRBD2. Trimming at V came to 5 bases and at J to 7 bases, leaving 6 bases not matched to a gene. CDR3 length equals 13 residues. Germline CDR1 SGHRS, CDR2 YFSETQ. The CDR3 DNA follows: TGCGCCAGCAGACCGGGAGGAGGGAATGAGCAGTTCTTC. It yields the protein CASRPGGGNEQFF.

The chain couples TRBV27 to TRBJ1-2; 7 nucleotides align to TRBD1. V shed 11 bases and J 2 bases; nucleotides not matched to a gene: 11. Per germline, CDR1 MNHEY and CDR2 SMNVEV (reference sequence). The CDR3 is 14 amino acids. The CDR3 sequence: CASRPAGGNYGYTF. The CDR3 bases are TGTGCCTCGCGCCCGGCAGGGGGGAACTATGGCTACACCTTC.

CDR3 sequence reads: CASSYSQGANYNEQFF. CDR3 nucleotides: TGTGCCAGCAGTTACTCACAGGGGGCCAACTACAATGAGCAGTTCTTC. The V call is TRBV6-5, the J call TRBJ2-1, with TRBD1 identical over 9 bases. Germline V lookup: CDR1 MNHEY, CDR2 SVGAGI. This CDR3 region has 16 residues. V shed 0 bases, J shed 3 bases, and the junction held 3 bases outside the gene matches.

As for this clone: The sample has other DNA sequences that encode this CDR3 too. The DNA of the CDR3 is TGTGCCAGCTCACCCCTATCGAACTCGCCCCCCTACGAGCAGTACTTC. Protein sequence: CASSPLSNSPPYEQYF. The genes are TRBV18 and TRBJ2-5; no definite D call. The DNA end is a closer match to TRBJ2-7, so the J assignment may be wrong. The CDR3 consists of 16 residues. Germline CDR1 is KGHSH and CDR2 is LQKENI.

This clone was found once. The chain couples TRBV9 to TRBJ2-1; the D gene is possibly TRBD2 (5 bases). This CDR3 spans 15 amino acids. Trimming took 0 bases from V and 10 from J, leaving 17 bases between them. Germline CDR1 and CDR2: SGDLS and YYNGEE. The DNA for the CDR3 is TGTGCCAGCAGCGTAGAGGCCGGACGGACGGGGGAGCAGTTCTTC. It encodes CASSVEAGRTGEQFF.

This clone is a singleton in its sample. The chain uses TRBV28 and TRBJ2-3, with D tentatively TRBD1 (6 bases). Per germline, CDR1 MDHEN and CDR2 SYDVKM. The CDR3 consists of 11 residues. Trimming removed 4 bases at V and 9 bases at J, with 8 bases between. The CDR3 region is CASSSDRTQYF. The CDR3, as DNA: TGTGCCAGCAGTTCTGACAGGACGCAGTATTTT.

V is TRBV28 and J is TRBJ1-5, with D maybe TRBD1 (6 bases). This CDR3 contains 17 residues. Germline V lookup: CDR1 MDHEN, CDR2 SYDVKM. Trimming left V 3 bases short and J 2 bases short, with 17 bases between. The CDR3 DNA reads TGTGCCAGCAGTTTCCCCGGGACAACATTGGGCAATCAGCCCCAGCATTTT. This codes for CASSFPGTTLGNQPQHF. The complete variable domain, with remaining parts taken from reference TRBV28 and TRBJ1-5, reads DVKVTQSSRYLVKRTGEKVFLECVQDMDHENMFWYRQDPGLGLRLIYFSYDVKMKEKGDIPEGYSVSREKKERFSLILESASTNQTSMYLCASSFPGTTLGNQPQHFGDGTRLSIL.

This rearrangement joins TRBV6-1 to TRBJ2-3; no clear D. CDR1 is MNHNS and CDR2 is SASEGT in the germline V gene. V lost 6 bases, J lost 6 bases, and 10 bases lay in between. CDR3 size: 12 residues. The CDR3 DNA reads TGTGCCAGCAGCCGAACGAGCGATACGCAGTATTTT. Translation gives CASSRTSDTQYF.

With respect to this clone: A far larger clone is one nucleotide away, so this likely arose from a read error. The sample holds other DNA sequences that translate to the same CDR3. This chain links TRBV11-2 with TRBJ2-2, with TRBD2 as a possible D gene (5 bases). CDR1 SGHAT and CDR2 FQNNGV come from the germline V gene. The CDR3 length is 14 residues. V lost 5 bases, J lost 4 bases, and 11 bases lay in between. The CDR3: CASSQLGLTGELFF. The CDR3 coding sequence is TGTGCCAGCAGCCAACTCGGACTCACCGGGGAGCTGTTTTTT.

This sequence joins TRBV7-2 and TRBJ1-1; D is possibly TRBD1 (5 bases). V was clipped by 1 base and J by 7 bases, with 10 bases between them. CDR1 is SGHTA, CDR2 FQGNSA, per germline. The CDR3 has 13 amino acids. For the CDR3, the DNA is TGTGCCAGCAGCTTAGGGACGACAGTTGAAGCTTTCTTT. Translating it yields CASSLGTTVEAFF.

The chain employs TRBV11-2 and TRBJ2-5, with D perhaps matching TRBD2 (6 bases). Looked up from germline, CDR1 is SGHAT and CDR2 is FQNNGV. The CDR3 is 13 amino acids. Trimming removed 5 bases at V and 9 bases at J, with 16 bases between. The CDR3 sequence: CASSRTNALAQYF. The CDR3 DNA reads TGTGCCAGCAGCCGGACTAACGCCCTGGCCCAGTACTTC. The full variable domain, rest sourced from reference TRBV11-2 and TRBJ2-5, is EAGVAQSPRYKIIEKRQSVAFWCNPISGHATLYWYQQILGQGPKLLIQFQNNGVVDDSQLPKDRFSAERLKGVDSTLKIQPAKLEDSAVYLCASSRTNALAQYFGPGTRLLVL.